This T cell receptor (beta chain) came from a study of cytomegalovirus exposure and HLA in healthy donors. General study findings and limits: In a later analysis, TCR association rates varied by HLA locus: DRB1 most, HLA-C fewest. Reports state that TCR beta sequences accurately predicted most subjects' HLA-A and HLA-B alleles.

The PCR made use of 60 Vbeta and 13 Jbeta primers. Sequenced by immunoSEQ multiplex PCR; TCRdb stores in-frame clones only, minus some. The data hold 190,000 or so clones, with under 85% observed a single time. Per the germline V gene, CDR1 is SGHAT and CDR2 is FQNNGV. V dropped 6 bases and J dropped 6 bases, with 17 bases sitting between them. The CDR3 is 15 residues long. Note on this clone: Its antigen is not identified.

The source of this sequence is a woman between 45 and 65 years old in good health and CMV-seropositive. The source material was PBMCs. V gene TRBV11-2 combines with J gene TRBJ2-2, with D perhaps matching TRBD1 (7 bases). DNA of the CDR3: TGTGCCAGCAGAGGCGGGGCAGGGGGTCCCGGGGAGCTGTTTTTT. Residues: CASRGGAGGPGELFF.